This T cell receptor (beta chain) is drawn from a study of blood T cell repertoires in COVID-19 (TCRdb year 2020). Turning to the overall study: The collaborator samples originated in the United States, Italy and Spain and spanned the acute and convalescent phases of COVID-19. Nearly every sample came with metadata listing a de-identified subject ID, COVID-19 status, age in years and sex. Samples came from the ongoing ImmuneRACE study (first 160 participants) plus 1,254 subjects from 6 global collaborators. HLA class I and class II types, where available, came from metadata supplied by the sample provider rather than from assay-based typing. Deeply sampled blood TCRbeta repertoires from subjects exposed to, actively infected with, or recovered from COVID-19 were included in the dataset. A freely available public database, intended as a resource for researchers studying the immune response to SARS-CoV-2, is where the repertoires were released. The material from the prospective study consisted of cDNA or gDNA derived from T cells, B-cell-depleted T cells, or PBMCs.

In the prospective study, participants were about 18 to 95 years old, resided in about two dozen geographic areas of the United States, and were enrolled through a virtual design. In the prospective study, cohorts were assigned on the basis of participant-reported clinical history obtained from a screening survey and a study questionnaire. In the prospective study, mobile phlebotomists collected whole blood, serum and a nasopharyngeal or oropharyngeal swab from each participant. Additional blood draws and questionnaires over an approximately two-month period could optionally be provided by prospective study participants. Before DNA extraction, prospective study blood samples were shipped either frozen or at room temperature. The immunoSEQ Assay, a bias-controlled multiplex PCR, was used to amplify TCRbeta CDR3 regions from genomic DNA. Under the source paper's analysis protocol: Within the assay, amplification of reference gene primers was used to estimate how many nucleated cells each sample contained. Sequence reads were collapsed and filtered to measure the absolute abundance of every unique TCRbeta CDR3 rearrangement. For each sample, productive Simpson clonality was calculated by taking the square root of Simpson's diversity index across productive rearrangements. TCRdb limited this immuneACCESS table to in-frame rearrangements with V and J called. A share of clones is missing; checked studies link under half to unresolved V genes, and the rest is unexplained. That table supplies the V and J calls and clone size; D and trimming were determined from the DNA. This sample gives 200,000 to 250,000 clones in total; about nine tenths of them show up just once. About 4% of the sample is in the top ten clones.

The CDR3 has 15 amino acids, counting the end cysteine and phenylalanine. CDR3 DNA only is kept here, 45 bases in frame from base 1. The germline V gene sets CDR1 to MRHNA and CDR2 to SNTAGT. V was cut back by 6 bases and J by 4 bases, leaving a gap of 18 bases between them. General findings and caveats noted by the study authors: The amount of clinical and demographic metadata varied by source and participant and was provided uncurated.

This clone was counted between two and nine times. Its antigen is unknown. No much larger clonotype is one base removed from it; base qualities were not supplied. This clonotype was obtained from a woman in her forties with acute COVID-19. Sequenced input: PBMCs or T cells enriched from blood (not recorded which). The chain is assembled from TRBV6-4 and TRBJ1-1; too little of a D gene remains to name it. CDR3 loop: CASRPRPGYGTEAFF. The nucleotides read TGTGCCAGCAGGCCCCGCCCGGGGTACGGCACTGAAGCTTTCTTT.